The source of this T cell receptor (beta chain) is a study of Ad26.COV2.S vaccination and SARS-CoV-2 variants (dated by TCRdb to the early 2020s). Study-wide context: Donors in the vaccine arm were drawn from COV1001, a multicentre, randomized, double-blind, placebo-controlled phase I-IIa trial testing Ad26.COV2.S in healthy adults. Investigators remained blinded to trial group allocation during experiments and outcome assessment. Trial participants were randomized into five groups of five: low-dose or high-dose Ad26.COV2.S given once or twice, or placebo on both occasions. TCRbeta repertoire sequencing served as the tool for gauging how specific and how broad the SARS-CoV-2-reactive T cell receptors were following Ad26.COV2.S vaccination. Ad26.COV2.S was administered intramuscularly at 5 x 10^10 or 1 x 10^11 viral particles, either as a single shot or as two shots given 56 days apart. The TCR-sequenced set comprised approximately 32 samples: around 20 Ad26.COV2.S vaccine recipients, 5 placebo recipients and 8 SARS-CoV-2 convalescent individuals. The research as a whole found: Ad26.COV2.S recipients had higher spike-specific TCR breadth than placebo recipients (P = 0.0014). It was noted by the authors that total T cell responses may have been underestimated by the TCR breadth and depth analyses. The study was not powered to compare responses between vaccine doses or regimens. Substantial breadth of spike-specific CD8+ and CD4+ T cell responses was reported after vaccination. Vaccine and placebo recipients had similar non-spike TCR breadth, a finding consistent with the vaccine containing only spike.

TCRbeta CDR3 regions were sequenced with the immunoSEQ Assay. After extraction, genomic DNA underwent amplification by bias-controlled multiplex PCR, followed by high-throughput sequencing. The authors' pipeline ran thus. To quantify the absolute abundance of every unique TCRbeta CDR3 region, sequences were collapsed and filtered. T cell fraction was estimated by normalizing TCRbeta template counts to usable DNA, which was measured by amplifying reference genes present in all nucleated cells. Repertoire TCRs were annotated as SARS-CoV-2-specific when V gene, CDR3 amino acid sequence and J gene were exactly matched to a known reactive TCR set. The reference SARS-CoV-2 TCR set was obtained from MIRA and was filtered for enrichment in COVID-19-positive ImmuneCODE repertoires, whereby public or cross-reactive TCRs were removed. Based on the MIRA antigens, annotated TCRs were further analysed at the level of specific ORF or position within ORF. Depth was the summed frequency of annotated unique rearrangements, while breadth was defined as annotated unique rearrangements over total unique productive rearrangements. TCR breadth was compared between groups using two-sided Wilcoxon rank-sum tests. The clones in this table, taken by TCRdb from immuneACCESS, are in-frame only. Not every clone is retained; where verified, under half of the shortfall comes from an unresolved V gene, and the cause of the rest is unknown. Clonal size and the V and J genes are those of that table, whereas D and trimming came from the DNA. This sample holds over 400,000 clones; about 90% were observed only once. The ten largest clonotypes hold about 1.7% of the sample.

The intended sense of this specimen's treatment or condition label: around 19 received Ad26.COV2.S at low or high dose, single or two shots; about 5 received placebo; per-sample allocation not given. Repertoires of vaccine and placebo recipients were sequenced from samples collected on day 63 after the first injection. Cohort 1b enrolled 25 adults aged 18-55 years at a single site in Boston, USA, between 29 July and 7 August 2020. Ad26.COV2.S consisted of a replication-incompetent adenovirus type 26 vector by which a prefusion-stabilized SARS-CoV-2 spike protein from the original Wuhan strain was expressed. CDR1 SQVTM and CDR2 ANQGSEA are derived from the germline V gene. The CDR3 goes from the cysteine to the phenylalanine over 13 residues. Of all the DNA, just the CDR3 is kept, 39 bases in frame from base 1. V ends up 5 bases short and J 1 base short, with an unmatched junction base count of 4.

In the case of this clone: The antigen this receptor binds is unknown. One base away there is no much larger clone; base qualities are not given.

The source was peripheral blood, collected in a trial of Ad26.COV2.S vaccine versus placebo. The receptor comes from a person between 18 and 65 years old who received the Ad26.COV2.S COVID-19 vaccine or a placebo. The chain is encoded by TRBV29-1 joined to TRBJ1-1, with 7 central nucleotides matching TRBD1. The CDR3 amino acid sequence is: CSVSGQENTEAFF. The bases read TGCAGCGTTAGCGGACAGGAGAACACTGAAGCTTTCTTT.